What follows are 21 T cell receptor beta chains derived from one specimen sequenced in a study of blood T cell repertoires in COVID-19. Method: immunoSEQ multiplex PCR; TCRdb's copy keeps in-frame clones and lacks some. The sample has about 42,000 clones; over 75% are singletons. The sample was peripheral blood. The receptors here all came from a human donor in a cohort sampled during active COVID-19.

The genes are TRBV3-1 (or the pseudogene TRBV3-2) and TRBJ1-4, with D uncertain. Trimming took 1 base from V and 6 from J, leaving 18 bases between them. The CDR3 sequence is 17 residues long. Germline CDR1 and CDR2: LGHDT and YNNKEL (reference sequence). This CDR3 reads CASSQGILRVRDEKLFF. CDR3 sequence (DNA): TGTGCCAGCAGCCAAGGGATCTTGAGGGTTCGAGATGAAAAACTGTTTTTT.

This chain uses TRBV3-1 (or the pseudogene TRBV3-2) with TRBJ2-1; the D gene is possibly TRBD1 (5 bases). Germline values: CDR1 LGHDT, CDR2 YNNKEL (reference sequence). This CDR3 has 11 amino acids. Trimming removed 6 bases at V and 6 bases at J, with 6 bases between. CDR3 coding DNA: TGTGCCAGCAGGGACATCAATGAGCAGTTCTTC. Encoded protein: CASRDINEQFF.

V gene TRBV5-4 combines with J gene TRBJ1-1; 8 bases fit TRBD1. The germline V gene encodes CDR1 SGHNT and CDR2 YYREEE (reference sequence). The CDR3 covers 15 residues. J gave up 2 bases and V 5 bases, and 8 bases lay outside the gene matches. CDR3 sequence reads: CASSDRTGLNTEAFF. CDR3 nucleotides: TGTGCCAGCAGTGACCGGACAGGGCTTAACACTGAAGCTTTCTTT.

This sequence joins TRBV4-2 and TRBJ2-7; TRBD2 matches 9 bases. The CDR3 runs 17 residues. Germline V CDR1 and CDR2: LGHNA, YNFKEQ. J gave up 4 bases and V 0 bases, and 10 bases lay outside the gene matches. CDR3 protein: CASSQDLGAGGLYEQYF. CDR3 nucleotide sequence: TGTGCCAGCAGCCAAGATCTTGGAGCGGGGGGCCTATACGAGCAGTACTTC.

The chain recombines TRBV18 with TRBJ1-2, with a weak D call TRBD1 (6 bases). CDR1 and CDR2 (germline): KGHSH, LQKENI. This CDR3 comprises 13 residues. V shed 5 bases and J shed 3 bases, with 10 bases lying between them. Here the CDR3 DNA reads TGTGCCAGCTCAATGGGGGCGGACTATGGCTACACCTTC. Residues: CASSMGADYGYTF.

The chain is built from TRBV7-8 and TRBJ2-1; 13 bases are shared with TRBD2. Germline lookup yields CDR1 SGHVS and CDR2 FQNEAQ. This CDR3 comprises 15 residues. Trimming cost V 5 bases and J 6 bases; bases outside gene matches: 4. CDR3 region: CASSLLAGGANEQFF. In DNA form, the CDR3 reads TGTGCCAGCAGCCTACTAGCGGGGGGGGCCAATGAGCAGTTCTTC.

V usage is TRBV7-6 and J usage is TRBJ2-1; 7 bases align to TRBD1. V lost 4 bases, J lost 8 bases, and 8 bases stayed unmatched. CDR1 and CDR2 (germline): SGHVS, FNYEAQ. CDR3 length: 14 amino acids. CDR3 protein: CASSSHRGDHEQFF. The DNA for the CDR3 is TGTGCCAGCAGCTCTCACAGGGGAGATCATGAGCAGTTCTTC.

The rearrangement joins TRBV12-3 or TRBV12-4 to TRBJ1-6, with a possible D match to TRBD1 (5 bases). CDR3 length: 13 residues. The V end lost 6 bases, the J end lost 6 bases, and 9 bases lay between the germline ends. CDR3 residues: CASSWDFNSPLHF. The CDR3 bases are TGTGCCAGCAGCTGGGACTTTAATTCACCCCTCCACTTT.

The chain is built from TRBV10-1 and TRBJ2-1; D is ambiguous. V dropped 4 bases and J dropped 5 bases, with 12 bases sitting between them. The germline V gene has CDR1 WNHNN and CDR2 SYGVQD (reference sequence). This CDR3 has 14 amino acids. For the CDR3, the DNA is TGCGCCAGCAGTGTCCGCCCTCGGGACAATGAGCAGTTCTTC. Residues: CASSVRPRDNEQFF.

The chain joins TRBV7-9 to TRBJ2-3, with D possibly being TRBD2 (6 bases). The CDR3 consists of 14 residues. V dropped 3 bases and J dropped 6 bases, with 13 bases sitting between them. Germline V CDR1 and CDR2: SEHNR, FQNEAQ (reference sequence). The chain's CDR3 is CASSLYGRMDTQYF. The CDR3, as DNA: TGTGCCAGCAGCTTGTACGGGAGAATGGATACGCAGTATTTT.

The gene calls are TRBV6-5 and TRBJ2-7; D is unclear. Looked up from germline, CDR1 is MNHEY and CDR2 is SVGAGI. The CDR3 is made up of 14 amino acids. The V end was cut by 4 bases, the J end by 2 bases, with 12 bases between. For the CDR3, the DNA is TGTGCCAGCAGTTTGACAAAGAAGACCTACGAGCAGTACTTC. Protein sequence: CASSLTKKTYEQYF.

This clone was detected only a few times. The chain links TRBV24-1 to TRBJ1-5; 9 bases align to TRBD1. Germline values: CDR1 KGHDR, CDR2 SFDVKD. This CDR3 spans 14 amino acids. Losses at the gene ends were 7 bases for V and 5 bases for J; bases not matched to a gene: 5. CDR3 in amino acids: CATSHRDRDQPQHF. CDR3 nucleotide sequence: TGTGCCACCAGCCACCGGGACAGGGATCAGCCCCAGCATTTT.

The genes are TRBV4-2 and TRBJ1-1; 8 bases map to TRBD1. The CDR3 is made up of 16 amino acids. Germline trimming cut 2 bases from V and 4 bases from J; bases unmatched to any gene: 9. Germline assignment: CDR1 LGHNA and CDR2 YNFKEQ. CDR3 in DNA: TGTGCCAGCAGCCAAAGTCCAGGGGGCGTCGGCACTGAAGCTTTCTTT. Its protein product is CASSQSPGGVGTEAFF.

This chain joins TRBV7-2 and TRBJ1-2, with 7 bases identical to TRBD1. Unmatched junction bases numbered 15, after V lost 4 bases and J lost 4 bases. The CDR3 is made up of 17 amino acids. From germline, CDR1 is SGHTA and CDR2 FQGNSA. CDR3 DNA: TGTGCCAGCAGCTCAGGGGGTGGTATCGGGCCTCTCTATGGCTACACCTTC. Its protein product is CASSSGGGIGPLYGYTF. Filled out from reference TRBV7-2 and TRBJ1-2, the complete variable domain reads GAGVSQSPSNKVTEKGKDVELRCDPISGHTALYWYRQSLGQGLEFLIYFQGNSAPDKSGLPSDRFSAERTGGSVSTLTIQRTQQEDSAVYLCASSSGGGIGPLYGYTFGSGTRLTVV.

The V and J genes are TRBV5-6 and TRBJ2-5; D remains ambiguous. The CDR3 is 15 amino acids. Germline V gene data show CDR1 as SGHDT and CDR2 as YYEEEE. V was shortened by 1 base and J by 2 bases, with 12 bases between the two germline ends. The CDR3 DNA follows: TGTGCCAGCAGCTTGCCGGTTATAACTCAAGAGACCCAGTACTTC. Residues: CASSLPVITQETQYF. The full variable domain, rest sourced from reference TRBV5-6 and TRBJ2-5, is DAGVTQSPTHLIKTRGQQVTLRCSPKSGHDTVSWYQQALGQGPQFIFQYYEEEERQRGNFPDRFSGHQFPNYSSELNVNALLLGDSALYLCASSLPVITQETQYFGPGTRLLVL.

The CDR3 region is CASSPPGLAGVGELFF. The CDR3 DNA reads TGTGCCAGCAGCCCCCCGGGACTAGCGGGTGTCGGGGAGCTGTTTTTT. The rearrangement links TRBV7-2 to TRBJ2-2, with 12 bases matching TRBD2. In germline, CDR1 is SGHTA, CDR2 FQGNSA. V was clipped by 5 bases and J by 7 bases; unmatched bases: 8. The CDR3 is 16 amino acids.

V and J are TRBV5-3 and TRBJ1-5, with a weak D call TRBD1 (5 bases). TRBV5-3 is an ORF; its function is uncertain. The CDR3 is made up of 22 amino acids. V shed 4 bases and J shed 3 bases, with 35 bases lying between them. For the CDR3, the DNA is TGTGCCAGAAGCCCCATCCGGGCACCCGGCTTTCAGGGCCACAGATTCAATCAGCCCCAGCATTTT. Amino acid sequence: CARSPIRAPGFQGHRFNQPQHF.

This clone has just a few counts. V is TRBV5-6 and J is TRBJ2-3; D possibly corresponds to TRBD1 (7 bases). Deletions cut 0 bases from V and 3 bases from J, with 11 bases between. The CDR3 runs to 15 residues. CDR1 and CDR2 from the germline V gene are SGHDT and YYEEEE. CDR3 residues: CASSLVTGRTDTQYF. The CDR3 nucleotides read TGTGCCAGCAGCTTGGTGACAGGGAGGACAGATACGCAGTATTTT.

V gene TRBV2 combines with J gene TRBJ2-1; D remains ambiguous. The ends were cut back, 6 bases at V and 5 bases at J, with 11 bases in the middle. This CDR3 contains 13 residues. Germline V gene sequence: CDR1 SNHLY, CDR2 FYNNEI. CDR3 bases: TGTGCCAGCAGCGTAATCAGAAACAATGAGCAGTTCTTC. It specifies CASSVIRNNEQFF. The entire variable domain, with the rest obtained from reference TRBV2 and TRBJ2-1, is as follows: EPEVTQTPSHQVTQMGQEVILRCVPISNHLYFYWYRQILGQKVEFLVSFYNNEISEKSEIFDDQFSVERPDGSNFTLKIRSTKLEDSAMYFCASSVIRNNEQFFGPGTRLTVL.

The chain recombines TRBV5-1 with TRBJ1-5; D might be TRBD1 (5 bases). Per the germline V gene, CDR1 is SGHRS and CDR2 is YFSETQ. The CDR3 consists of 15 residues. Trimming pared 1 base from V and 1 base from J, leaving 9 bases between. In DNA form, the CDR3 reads TGCGCCAGCAGCTTGACAGGAACGAGCAATCAGCCCCAGCATTTT. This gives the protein CASSLTGTSNQPQHF.

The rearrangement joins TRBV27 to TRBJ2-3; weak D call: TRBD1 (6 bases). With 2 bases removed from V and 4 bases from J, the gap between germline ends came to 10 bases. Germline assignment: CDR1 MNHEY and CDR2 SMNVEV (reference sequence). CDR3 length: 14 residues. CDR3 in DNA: TGTGCCAGCAGTTTAAACAGGGCGGCAGATACGCAGTATTTT. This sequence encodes CASSLNRAADTQYF.